This T cell receptor beta chain was recorded in a study of identical twins. This clonotype has at least ten counts. A single record per CDR3 protein comes from TCRdb applying MiXCR to the 5' RACE reads. The data hold roughly 150,000 distinct CDR3 sequences, with approximately 3.5% observed a single time. The TCR was taken from a man younger than 35 in good health. The source material was memory T cells sorted from blood.

CDR3 sequence: CASSPPGLAANEQFF. The DNA of the CDR3 is TGTGCCAGCTCACCACCGGGACTAGCGGCCAATGAGCAGTTCTTC. V gene TRBV18 combines with J gene TRBJ2-1; 11 bases line up with TRBD2. The V gene's germline CDR1 is KGHSH and CDR2 LQKENI. CDR3 length: 15 residues. V was clipped by 0 bases and J by 6 bases; unmatched bases: 1.